This T cell receptor beta chain originates from a study of CD8 T cells in ankylosing spondylitis (dated by TCRdb to the late 2010s). Regarding the complete study: The study set out to find disease-linked TCR variants by profiling T cell receptor beta repertoires in ankylosing spondylitis patients and healthy donors. The full study cohort was made up of about two dozen ankylosing spondylitis patients and roughly 98 healthy donors. Peripheral blood was sampled, and synovial fluid was additionally collected from ankylosing spondylitis patients.

In its sample, this clonotype was seen many times. Its recognized antigen is unknown. Base quality data are lacking; no much larger clone is found one base away. The reads were generated on an Illumina HiSeq 2500. Quantitative 5'-RACE with molecular barcodes was the method used to prepare the TCR beta libraries. The authors' analysis ran thus. Disease-linked TCR variants were identified with a new computational method built on a probabilistic model of VDJ rearrangement. The public reads were run again by TCRdb, first through fastp at Q25 and then through MiXCR, and only productive beta chains were kept. Each record represents a unique CDR3 protein, reported with the most common genes and DNA among its rows. These V and J calls derive from TCRdb rather than the authors' analysis. Present in this sample are about 540,000 distinct CDR3 sequences, over 9.5% of which were seen just once. Almost 7% of the sample rests with the top ten.

Overall results and qualifications from the work: A TCR beta motif of eight highly homologous amino acid variants appeared characteristic of blood from ankylosing spondylitis patients. Some motif variants were previously reported in synovial fluid and blood of reactive arthritis patients, suggesting common disease-initiation mechanisms. Significant enrichment of the disease-linked clones was reported in matched synovial fluid samples from ankylosing spondylitis patients. The disease-linked clones showed a CD8+ phenotype and occurred at relatively low frequencies in peripheral blood.

The cysteine opens and the phenylalanine closes a CDR3 of 12 amino acids. Of the read, only the CDR3 DNA is kept; its 36 bases are in frame from base 1. Deletion took 1 base off V and 7 bases off J, with a span of 8 bases between the germline ends. Per the germline V gene (reference sequence), GTSNPN is the CDR1 and SVGIG is the CDR2. Recombination connected TRBV30 to TRBJ2-1, with the D gene uncertain. The sample comprised blood, either unsorted or a sorted T cell fraction (not recorded which). This clonotype originated in a male donor with ankylosing spondylitis. The DNA is as follows: TGTGCCTGGAGTGGGTTACATAATGAGCAGTTCTTC. This sequence encodes CAWSGLHNEQFF. The full variable domain, completed from the reference TRBV30 and TRBJ2-1 proteins outside the CDR3, reads SQTIHQWPATLVQPVGSPLSLECTVEGTSNPNLYWYRQAAGRGLQLLFYSVGIGQISSEVPQNLSASRPQDRQFILSSKKLLLSDSGFYLCAWSGLHNEQFFGPGTRLTVL.